This T cell receptor (beta chain) was observed in a study of T cells in localized non-small cell lung cancer. By proportion, this clone is medium-sized (0.01 to 0.1%). Its cognate antigen is unknown. Study observations and caveats: Because only a single region of the tumor was sequenced, heterogeneity remains possible. Out of the top 100 tumor clones, a median roughly 58 were seen in adjacent lung. It was uninvolved adjacent lung that showed the highest T cell clonality, exceeding tumor.

Here immunoSEQ multiplex PCR was the method, and the copy in TCRdb shows in-frame clones only, minus some. The sample contains 1,500 to 2,000 clones, just over 20% of which appear only once. The material was lung tumor tissue, obtained before any cancer treatment. The receptor was derived from a man between 40 and 70 years old with stage III lung adenocarcinoma.

This CDR3 reads CASSWSSALRTGELFF. CDR3 DNA: TGTGCCAGCAGCTGGTCTAGCGCCCTGCGGACCGGGGAGCTGTTTTTT. This chain joins TRBV11-3 and TRBJ2-2; D may be TRBD2 (6 bases). There are 16 residues in the CDR3. From germline, CDR1 is SGHNT and CDR2 YENEEA. Trimming stripped 4 bases from V and 5 bases from J, with 17 bases between.